The next 3 T cell receptor beta chains were all read from a single sample in a study of human T cells and chemical hapten exposure. Time point meaning: patch test 1, 2 weeks after DPC sensitization. The treatment denotes: therapeutic diphenylcyclopropenone sensitization with weekly scalp DPC. MiXCR, applied by TCRdb to the RACE reads, yields one record per CDR3 protein. The profile shows about 340,000 distinct CDR3 sequences, under 9% of them singletons. This sample comprised whole blood, obtained in connection with sensitization to the hapten diphenylcyclopropenone (DPC). Receptors were obtained from a woman under 30 with alopecia areata. Some clones in this sample may be carry-over from other donors' samples.

The rearrangement links TRBV7-2 to TRBJ2-1; TRBD2 aligns across 10 bases. Looked up from germline, CDR1 is SGHTA and CDR2 is FQGNSA. The ends lost 5 bases at V and 4 bases at J; junction bases unmatched: 5. This CDR3 spans 15 amino acids. The CDR3 is CASSTTSGDYNEQFF. DNA of the CDR3: TGTGCCAGCAGCACCACTAGCGGGGATTACAATGAGCAGTTCTTC.

The V call is TRBV11-2, the J call TRBJ2-1; 9 bases map to TRBD1. The CDR3 is 16 amino acids. J lost 4 bases, V lost 5 bases, and 9 bases had no gene match. Germline V gene sequence: CDR1 SGHAT, CDR2 FQNNGV. In DNA, the CDR3 is TGTGCCAGCAGCCCAGTAACAGGGGGCGGATACAATGAGCAGTTCTTC. This translates into CASSPVTGGGYNEQFF.

The sample holds a few counts of this clonotype. This sequence joins TRBV4-3 and TRBJ1-5, with D possibly matching TRBD1 (5 bases). The CDR3 length is 16 residues. Per the germline V gene, CDR1 is LGHNA and CDR2 is YSLEER. V lost 1 base and J 2 bases, leaving 12 bases between the germline ends. CDR3: CASSQGGAGGNQPQHF. The CDR3 nucleotides are TGCGCCAGCAGCCAAGGAGGGGCTGGGGGCAATCAGCCCCAGCATTTT.